This is a list of T cell receptor beta chains from one sample in a study of shared clonotypes between healthy human individuals. Clones were read by immunoSEQ multiplex PCR, and TCRdb kept only the in-frame ones, dropping some. This table has about 2.4 million clones, roughly 93% appearing once. Sequencing was carried out using naive CD4+ T cells from PBMCs. Receptors originate from a man younger than 35 in good health. Some clones in this sample may be carry-over from other donors' samples. Each CDR3 is given without its conserved first and last residue. The size entry is marked missing in some rows and otherwise reads once, few, many or a size class.

v_call	clone_size	j_call	cdr3_aa
TRBV28	.	TRBJ2-1	ASSLGSYNEQF
TRBV18	.	TRBJ2-5	ASSAREQETQY
TRBV7-9	.	TRBJ1-4	ASSPPGTRNEKLF
TRBV27	.	TRBJ2-7	ASSSVGRGPTYEQY
TRBV4-1	.	TRBJ2-5	ASSHKTSGSEETQY
TRBV5-4	.	TRBJ2-1	ASSLDLAYNEQF
TRBV7-2	.	TRBJ2-3	ASSLKGTTSTSTDTQY
TRBV7-2	.	TRBJ2-1	ASQTASSSYNEQF
TRBV28	.	TRBJ2-7	ASSLSTGGSYEQY
TRBV7-2	.	TRBJ2-3	ASTLAGGVADTQY
TRBV28	.	TRBJ2-3	ASSAVRDSSGTDTQY
TRBV7-3	.	TRBJ2-2	ASSGQGNTGELF
TRBV5-1	.	TRBJ1-1	ASSLDPRAEAF
TRBV11-3	.	TRBJ1-3	ASSSGSSGNTIY
TRBV7-9	.	TRBJ2-3	ASSLRKSGRLSTDTQY
TRBV28	.	TRBJ2-7	ASSLEGDSTYEQY
TRBV6-1	.	TRBJ1-2	ASSEGDSGFYGYT
TRBV7-9	.	TRBJ2-1	ASSSAAQAGGLTEQF
TRBV18	once	TRBJ2-5	ASSPPGLETQY
TRBV6-1	.	TRBJ2-2	ASSGRQGVRNTGELF
TRBV11-2	few	TRBJ2-1	ASSSPTVLEEF
TRBV18	once	TRBJ2-7	ASSPGLSYEQY
TRBV6-5	.	TRBJ2-7	ASSLQGNEQY
TRBV7-8	.	TRBJ1-2	ASSEKRNTLSNYGYT
TRBV4-1	.	TRBJ2-5	ASSQPVLAGEETQY
TRBV25-1	once	TRBJ2-3	ASRSSGSDTQY
TRBV5-1	.	TRBJ2-3	ASSPVIAGPTDTQY
TRBV6-4	.	TRBJ2-7	ASSVGTTPATSRSYEQY
TRBV7-2	once	TRBJ1-2	ASSLGTGPYGYT
TRBV18	.	TRBJ2-7	ASSPTPSSGRREQY
TRBV29-1	.	TRBJ2-2	SVQGTGAGELF
TRBV18	.	TRBJ1-1	ASSVITGQRNTEAF
TRBV7-9	.	TRBJ1-2	ASSSYSGYT
TRBV6-6	.	TRBJ2-7	ASTNPGQGLEQY
TRBV6-1	.	TRBJ2-7	ASSEMTGPIPYEQY
TRBV28	.	TRBJ2-3	ASSFPKTDTQY
TRBV2	.	TRBJ1-1	AIRTFSEAF
TRBV5-6	.	TRBJ2-1	ASSLALLAVNEQF
TRBV5-5	.	TRBJ2-3	ASTLRDHTDTQY
TRBV13	.	TRBJ2-7	ASSLRPDRTGTHEQY
TRBV28	.	TRBJ2-2	ASSFSGRPLTGELF
TRBV11-2	once	TRBJ2-1	ASRLAGGNEQF
TRBV27	.	TRBJ2-7	ASSQTGRSPYEQY
TRBV15	.	TRBJ1-4	ATSRDGGAGEKLF
TRBV28	once	TRBJ2-7	ASSRRRADHGVGYEQY
TRBV4-1	once	.	ASSPSERSTYEQY
TRBV5-4	.	TRBJ2-5	ASSSPSGRETQY
TRBV28	once	TRBJ1-2	ASDSRSARYT
TRBV28	.	TRBJ2-3	ASRTRDRGSTDTQY
TRBV6-1	.	TRBJ2-2	ASGQPPGELF
TRBV27	.	TRBJ1-1	ASSPGQAREAF